Below are 20 T cell receptor beta chains sequenced from a single sample in a study of identifying expanded T cells in peripheral blood. The method was immunoSEQ multiplex PCR; TCRdb's version includes in-frame clones alone and lacks a portion of them. The repertoire consists of over 85,000 clones, with approximately 85% occurring once and the leading ten covering just under 4.5%. Sequenced input: blood. The receptor source for this set is a person aged 18 to 70 in good health.

V usage is TRBV9 and J usage is TRBJ1-2, with 8 bases identical to TRBD1. This CDR3 is built from 14 residues. The V gene's germline CDR1 is SGDLS and CDR2 YYNGEE. V lost 4 bases to trimming and J lost 4 bases; unmatched junction nucleotides: 6. CDR3 residues: CASSPGQGSYGYTF. CDR3 bases: TGTGCCAGCAGCCCAGGACAGGGCTCCTATGGCTACACCTTC.

The genes are TRBV7-6 and TRBJ2-1, with 11 bases aligning to TRBD2. V lost 3 bases to trimming and J lost 6 bases; unmatched junction nucleotides: 10. The CDR3 runs 17 residues. Germline CDR1 SGHVS, CDR2 FNYEAQ. In nucleotides, the CDR3 is TGTGCCAGCAGCTTCTTATTAGCGGGGGGGCGACTCAATGAGCAGTTCTTC. It yields the protein CASSFLLAGGRLNEQFF.

Only a few counts were recorded for this clone. This sequence joins TRBV5-8 and TRBJ2-7, with D possibly matching TRBD1 (7 bases). Deletions cut 7 bases from V and 5 bases from J, with 16 bases between. Germline V gene lookup returns CDR1 SGHTS and CDR2 YDEGEE. The CDR3 sequence is 13 residues long. The CDR3 coding sequence is TGTGCCAGCGGCGGGACAGTCTATGACGAGCAGTACTTC. Protein: CASGGTVYDEQYF.

V gene TRBV7-9 combines with J gene TRBJ1-2; 7 bases are shared with TRBD1. Germline CDR1 and CDR2: SEHNR and FQNEAQ (reference sequence). The CDR3 is made up of 14 amino acids. After removal of 1 base from V and 6 bases from J, the junction contained 5 bases not matched to a gene. CDR3 DNA sequence: TGTGCCAGCAGCTTAGGATACAGGGGAAATGGCTACACCTTC. This translates into CASSLGYRGNGYTF.

The chain uses TRBV7-9 and TRBJ1-1, with D unresolved. The CDR3 covers 14 residues. V was shortened by 1 base and J by 4 bases, with 10 bases between the two germline ends. Germline CDR1 reads SEHNR; CDR2 reads FQNEAQ (reference sequence). The CDR3 spells CASSLGGRSTEAFF. As DNA, the CDR3 is TGTGCCAGCAGCTTAGGAGGCAGATCCACTGAAGCTTTCTTT.

This sequence joins TRBV11-1 and TRBJ2-3; maybe TRBD1 (6 bases). The V end was cut by 4 bases, the J end by 1 base, with 9 bases between. CDR3 length: 14 amino acids. CDR1 and CDR2 (germline): SGHAT, FQDESV (reference sequence). In DNA form, the CDR3 reads TGTGCCAGCAGCTCCCGACAGGGCACAGATACGCAGTATTTT. It yields the protein CASSSRQGTDTQYF.

The CDR3 DNA reads as TGCGCCAGCAGTGGGCAGGAAAACCAGCCCCAGCATTTT. Encoded protein: CASSGQENQPQHF. The chain combines TRBV10-2 with TRBJ1-5, with D unclear. The CDR3 loop spans 13 amino acids. Trimming cost V 4 bases and J 7 bases, with 11 bases left between them. The germline V gene encodes CDR1 WSHSY and CDR2 SAAADI.

The CDR3, as DNA: TGTGCCAGCAGCCAAGTGGGGGGAAGCTACACCTTC. As protein: CASSQVGGSYTF. V gene TRBV14 combines with J gene TRBJ1-2, with D maybe TRBD1 (5 bases). CDR3 size: 12 residues. Deletions cut 1 base from V and 9 bases from J, with 9 bases between. The germline V gene encodes CDR1 SGHDN and CDR2 FVKESK. The variable domain in full, with the rest retrieved from reference TRBV14 and TRBJ1-2, is EAGVTQFPSHSVIEKGQTVTLRCDPISGHDNLYWYRRVMGKEIKFLLHFVKESKQDESGMPNNRFLAERTGGTYSTLKVQPAELEDSGVYFCASSQVGGSYTFGSGTRLTVV.

V is TRBV5-4 and J is TRBJ1-2, with unresolved D. Germline V gene data show CDR1 as SGHNT and CDR2 as YYREEE (reference sequence). The CDR3 runs 15 residues. V lost 0 bases and J lost 8, with 17 bases in between. CDR3 loop: CASSLGGGPPGGYTF. The CDR3 nucleotides read TGTGCCAGCAGCTTGGGTGGCGGGCCGCCCGGGGGCTACACCTTC.

This rearrangement joins TRBV7-9 to TRBJ2-1; TRBD2 matches at 7 bases. Per the germline V gene, CDR1 is SEHNR and CDR2 is FQNEAQ (reference sequence). V lost 5 bases and J lost 8; bases outside the gene matches: 9. The CDR3 runs to 14 residues. The CDR3 region has the DNA TGTGCCAGCAGCCCCCGGGAGGTCGCGCATGAGCAGTTCTTC. It specifies CASSPREVAHEQFF.

This rearrangement joins TRBV19 to TRBJ2-2; D may correspond to TRBD1 or TRBD2 (6 bases each). This CDR3 contains 16 residues. V lost 3 bases and J 3 bases, leaving 14 bases between the germline ends. The germline CDR1 and CDR2 sequences are LNHDA and SQIVND (reference sequence). The CDR3 here is CASSIGGEIDTGELFF. CDR3 nucleotides: TGTGCCAGTAGTATCGGGGGCGAGATAGACACCGGGGAGCTGTTTTTT.

The gene calls are TRBV7-9 and TRBJ1-1, with 9 bases identical to TRBD1. Trimming cost V 4 bases and J 3 bases; bases outside gene matches: 3. CDR1 is SEHNR and CDR2 is FQNEAQ in the germline V gene (reference sequence). The CDR3 is 14 residues long. The CDR3 region is CASSSGQGDTEAFF. CDR3 DNA: TGTGCCAGCAGCTCGGGACAGGGAGACACTGAAGCTTTCTTT.

The genes are TRBV28 and TRBJ1-2, with 7 bases aligning to TRBD1. The V gene's germline CDR1 is MDHEN and CDR2 SYDVKM. CDR3 length equals 14 residues. The junction had 4 bases not matched to a gene; V was cut back by 5 bases and J by 1 base. For the CDR3, the DNA is TGTGCCAGCAGTCGGGACAGATATAACTATGGCTACACCTTC. This gives the protein CASSRDRYNYGYTF.

The CDR3 protein is CASSKRLECRSRCMNTEAFF. The DNA for the CDR3 is TGTGCCAGCAGCAAACGCCTCGAATGCCGCTCCCGATGTATGAACACTGAAGCTTTCTTT. The chain employs TRBV21-1 and TRBJ1-1. TRBV21-1 is reported as a pseudogene. The CDR3 is 20 residues long.

The chain employs TRBV21-1 and TRBJ2-1. TRBV21-1 is termed a pseudogene. The CDR3 extends over 15 amino acids. DNA for the CDR3: TGTGCCAGCAGCAAAGCGGCAGGAGAGAAGTATGAGCAGTTCTTC. Translation gives CASSKAAGEKYEQFF.

V usage is TRBV19 and J usage is TRBJ1-1, with 8 positions matching TRBD1. With V trimmed by 1 base and J by 5 bases, 9 bases remained unmatched. The CDR3 runs to 16 residues. Germline V CDR1 and CDR2: LNHDA, SQIVND (reference sequence). CDR3 region: CASSIGGQGAGTEAFF. CDR3 DNA: TGTGCCAGTAGTATAGGCGGGCAGGGGGCTGGGACTGAAGCTTTCTTT.

This rearrangement joins TRBV20-1 to TRBJ2-3; no clear D. The CDR3 is made up of 11 amino acids. Trimming cost V 6 bases and J 6 bases, with 10 bases left between them. Germline V gene data show CDR1 as DFQATT and CDR2 as SNEGSKA (reference sequence). The CDR3 region is CSAEVRDTQYF. The CDR3 DNA reads TGCAGTGCCGAGGTTAGGGATACGCAGTATTTT.

This chain connects TRBV5-8 to TRBJ2-5; 7 positions match TRBD2. Unmatched junction bases numbered 11, after V lost 0 bases and J lost 6 bases. Germline V gene sequence: CDR1 SGHTS, CDR2 YDEGEE. CDR3 length: 16 amino acids. The CDR3 spells CASSLVASGVRKTQYF. The CDR3 bases are TGTGCCAGCAGCTTGGTAGCCAGCGGGGTGAGGAAGACCCAGTACTTC.

A few counts support this clone. This chain connects TRBV9 to TRBJ2-2; 10 nucleotides line up with TRBD1. The trim removed 4 bases at V and 4 bases at J, leaving 7 bases unmatched. CDR1 and CDR2 from the germline V gene are SGDLS and YYNGEE. This CDR3 spans 16 amino acids. This CDR3 reads CASSPPGQGLTGELFF. The DNA for the CDR3 is TGTGCCAGCAGCCCACCGGGACAGGGGCTCACCGGGGAGCTGTTTTTT.

The chain employs TRBV5-4 and TRBJ1-1, with D tentatively TRBD1 (5 bases). This CDR3 is built from 15 residues. The V gene lost 4 bases and the J gene lost 7 bases, with 20 bases spanning the gap. Germline CDR1 and CDR2: SGHNT and YYREEE (reference sequence). CDR3 region: CASSPGDRGRIEAFF. In nucleotides, the CDR3 is TGTGCCAGCAGCCCGGGCGATCGGGGCAGGATTGAAGCTTTCTTT. The full variable domain, its missing parts supplied by reference TRBV5-4 and TRBJ1-1, is ETGVTQSPTHLIKTRGQQVTLRCSSQSGHNTVSWYQQALGQGPQFIFQYYREEENGRGNFPPRFSGLQFPNYSSELNVNALELDDSALYLCASSPGDRGRIEAFFGQGTRLTVV.